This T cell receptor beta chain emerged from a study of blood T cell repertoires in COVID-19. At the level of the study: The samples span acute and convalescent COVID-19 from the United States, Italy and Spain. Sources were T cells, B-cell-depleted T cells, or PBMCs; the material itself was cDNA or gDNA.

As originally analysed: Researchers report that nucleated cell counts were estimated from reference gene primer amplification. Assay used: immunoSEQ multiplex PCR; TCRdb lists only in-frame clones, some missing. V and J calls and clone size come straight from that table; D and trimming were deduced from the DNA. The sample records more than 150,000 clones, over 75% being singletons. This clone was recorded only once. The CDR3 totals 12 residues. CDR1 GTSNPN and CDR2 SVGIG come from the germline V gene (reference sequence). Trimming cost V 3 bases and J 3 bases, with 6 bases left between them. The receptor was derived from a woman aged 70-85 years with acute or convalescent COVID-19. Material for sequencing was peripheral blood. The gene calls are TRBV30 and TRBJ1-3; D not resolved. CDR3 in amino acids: CAWSPSGNTIYF. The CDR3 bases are TGTGCCTGGAGCCCCAGTGGAAACACCATATATTTT.